This TCR beta chain was found in a study of long-term antiretroviral therapy in people with HIV. The CDR3 consists of 15 residues. Deletions cut 1 base from V and 1 base from J, with 10 bases between. Germline assignment: CDR1 MNHEY and CDR2 SVGAGI. Survey level was the resolution at which the v3.0 immunoSEQ assay ran. Measured with immunoSEQ multiplex PCR; TCRdb has only the in-frame clones, and not every one. Of under 15,000 clones in the sample, around 77% were seen once. The sequenced sample was unsorted PBMCs, obtained 1.3 years after starting antiretroviral therapy. V gene TRBV6-5 combines with J gene TRBJ2-5; perhaps TRBD2 as D (6 bases). This TCR came from a woman between 18 and 30 years old with HIV. The CDR3 loop reads CASSYWAGTQETQYF. Written as DNA, the CDR3 is TGTGCCAGCAGTTACTGGGCGGGGACCCAAGAGACCCAGTACTTC.